The following is a TCR beta chain sequence with its context. Its matching antigen is unknown. Running of the assay took place at deep level. The protocol was immunoSEQ multiplex PCR, while the TCRdb copy is restricted to in-frame clones and leaves out a portion. This sample carries 2,100,000 or so clones, 90% to 96% of them seen once, and the ten largest clones take roughly 0.13%. V shed 2 bases and J shed 6 bases, with 20 bases lying between them. The CDR3 is 16 amino acids. Per germline, CDR1 MDHEN and CDR2 SYDVKM. The entry originates in a study of shared clonotypes between healthy human individuals. General study findings and limits: The researchers took only blood, and tissue repertoires probably look different. The study found lower generation probabilities in non-shared clonotypes than in those shared by all four donors.

This TCR was recovered from a man aged 18 to 30 in good health. The chain uses TRBV28 and TRBJ2-7; D remains unclear. Sequencing was carried out using naive CD4+ T cells sorted from blood. The subset is: CD45RA+ positively selected. The CDR3 DNA follows: TGTGCCAGCAGTTTACCCCCACCCCTAATTTCAGGCGAGCAGTACTTC. Its protein product is CASSLPPPLISGEQYF.